This T cell receptor beta chain was retrieved from a study of blood T cell repertoires in COVID-19. Study-level background: T cells, B-cell-depleted T cells, or PBMCs provided the cDNA or gDNA that served as material.

Germline CDR1 reads SGHVS; CDR2 reads FQNEAQ. V was pared by 0 bases and J by 4 bases, with 12 bases between. The CDR3 has 15 amino acids. Libraries were prepared by immunoSEQ multiplex PCR; TCRdb keeps only in-frame clonotypes and omits some of them. The table records approximately 200,000 clones, roughly 90% of them present only once. Those designated as exposed participants met a COVID-19 case within 2 weeks before study entry. The sequence derives from a woman aged 25 to 45 who had been exposed to COVID-19. The chain employs TRBV7-8 and TRBJ2-5, with D perhaps TRBD1 (6 bases). Sequenced sample: PBMCs or T cells enriched from blood (not recorded which). The CDR3 DNA follows: TGTGCCAGCAGCTTAGCGTTTGTAGGGGGAGAGACCCAGTACTTC. It encodes CASSLAFVGGETQYF.